This T cell receptor beta chain was sequenced during a study of blood T cells in healthy people across ages. The authors ran a second PCR of roughly 7 to 11 cycles using a sample-barcoded 5' primer and a J-beta primer mix. TCRdb fed the 5' RACE reads into MiXCR, producing one record per CDR3 protein. The sample has around 820,000 distinct CDR3 sequences; just under 25% are singletons. Overall study results and limits: Naive CD4+ cell counts and diversity both ran higher in long-lived than in aged donors.

CDR3 length: 11 residues. Trimming stripped 7 bases from V and 10 bases from J, with 10 bases between. Germline V lookup: CDR1 SNHLY, CDR2 FYNNEI. This clonotype turned up a few times. Its antigen is undetermined. These data are also associated with another study on T cells of mothers and their children.

The clonotype originates from a boy aged 5-17 years in good health. Sequenced sample: blood. V is TRBV2 and J is TRBJ2-2, with D possibly TRBD2 on 5 matching bases. The CDR3 nucleotides read TGTGCCAGCATGGGAGCAGTGGAGCTGTTTTTT. Its protein product is CASMGAVELFF. The full variable domain, with the rest looked up from reference TRBV2 and TRBJ2-2, is EPEVTQTPSHQVTQMGQEVILRCVPISNHLYFYWYRQILGQKVEFLVSFYNNEISEKSEIFDDQFSVERPDGSNFTLKIRSTKLEDSAMYFCASMGAVELFFGEGSRLTVL.